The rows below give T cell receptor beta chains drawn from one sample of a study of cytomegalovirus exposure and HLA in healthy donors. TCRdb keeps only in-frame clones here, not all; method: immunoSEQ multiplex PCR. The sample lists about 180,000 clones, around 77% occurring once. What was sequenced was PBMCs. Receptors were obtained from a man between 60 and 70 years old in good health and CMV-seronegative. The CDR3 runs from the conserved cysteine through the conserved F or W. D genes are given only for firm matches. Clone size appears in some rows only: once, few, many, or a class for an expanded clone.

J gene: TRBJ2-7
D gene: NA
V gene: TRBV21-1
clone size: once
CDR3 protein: CASSKFHGIDEQYF
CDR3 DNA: TGTGCCAGCAGCAAATTTCACGGTATCGACGAGCAGTACTTC

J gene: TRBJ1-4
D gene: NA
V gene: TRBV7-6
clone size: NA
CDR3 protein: CASSSQGTTNEKLFF
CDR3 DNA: TGTGCCAGCAGCTCGCAGGGTACCACTAATGAAAAACTGTTTTTT

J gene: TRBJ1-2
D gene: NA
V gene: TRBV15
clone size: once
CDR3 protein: CATSRDGVNYGYPF
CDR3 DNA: TGTGCCACCAGCAGAGACGGGGTTAACTATGGCTACCCCTTC

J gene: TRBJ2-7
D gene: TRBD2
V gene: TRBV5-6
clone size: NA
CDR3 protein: CASSGGLAGVTYEQYF
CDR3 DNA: TGTGCCAGCAGCGGTGGACTAGCGGGGGTAACCTACGAGCAGTACTTC

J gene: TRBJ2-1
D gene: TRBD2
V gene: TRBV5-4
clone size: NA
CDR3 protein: CASSHGTSGSSAYNEQFF
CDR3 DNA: TGTGCCAGCAGCCACGGGACTAGCGGGAGTTCCGCCTACAATGAGCAGTTCTTC

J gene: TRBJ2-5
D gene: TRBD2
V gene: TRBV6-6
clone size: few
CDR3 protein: CASTKTSGGEETQYF
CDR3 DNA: TGTGCCAGCACCAAGACTAGCGGGGGTGAAGAGACCCAGTACTTC

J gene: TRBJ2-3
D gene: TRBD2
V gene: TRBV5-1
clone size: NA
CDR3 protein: CASSLGGGSPDTQYF
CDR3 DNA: TGCGCCAGCAGCTTGGGAGGCGGGAGTCCAGATACGCAGTATTTT

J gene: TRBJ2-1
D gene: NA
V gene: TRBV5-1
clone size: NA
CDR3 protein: CASSLTGNYNEQFF
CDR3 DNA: TGCGCCAGCAGCTTGACAGGGAACTACAATGAGCAGTTCTTC

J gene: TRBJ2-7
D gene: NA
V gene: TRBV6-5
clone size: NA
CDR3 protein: CASSRDSPDEQYF
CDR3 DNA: TGTGCCAGCAGTCGGGACTCCCCCGACGAGCAGTACTTC

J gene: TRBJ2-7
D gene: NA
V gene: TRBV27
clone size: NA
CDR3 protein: CASSPWGPYEQYF
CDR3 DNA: TGTGCCAGCAGCCCATGGGGCCCCTACGAGCAGTACTTC

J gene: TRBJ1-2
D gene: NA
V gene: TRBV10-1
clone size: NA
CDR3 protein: CASSGALGGYTF
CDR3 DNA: TGCGCCAGCAGTGGGGCCCTCGGTGGCTACACCTTC

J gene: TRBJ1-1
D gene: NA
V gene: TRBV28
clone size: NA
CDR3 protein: CASGGGLSEAFF
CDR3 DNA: TGTGCCAGCGGCGGAGGGCTTTCCGAAGCTTTCTTT

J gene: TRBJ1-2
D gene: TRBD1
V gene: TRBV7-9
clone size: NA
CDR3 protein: CASSLGETGGSDGYTF
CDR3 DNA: TGTGCCAGCAGCTTAGGCGAGACAGGGGGCTCAGATGGCTACACCTTC

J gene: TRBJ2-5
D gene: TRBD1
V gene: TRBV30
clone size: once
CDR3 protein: CACRTGRETQYF
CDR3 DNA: TGTGCCTGTCGGACAGGGCGAGAGACCCAGTACTTC

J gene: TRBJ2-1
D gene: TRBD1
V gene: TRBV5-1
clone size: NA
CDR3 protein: CASSLSGGYNEQFF
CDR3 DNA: TGCGCCAGCAGCTTGTCAGGGGGCTACAATGAGCAGTTCTTC

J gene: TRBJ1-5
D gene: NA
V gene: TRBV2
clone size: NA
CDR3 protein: CASSDDSANQPQHF
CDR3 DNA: TGTGCCAGCAGCGACGACAGCGCCAATCAGCCCCAGCATTTT

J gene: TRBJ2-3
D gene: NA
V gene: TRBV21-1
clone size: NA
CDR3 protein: CASSKYRDTQYF
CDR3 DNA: TGTGCCAGCAGCAAATACAGAGATACGCAGTATTTT

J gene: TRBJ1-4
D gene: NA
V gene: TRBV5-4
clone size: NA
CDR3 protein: CASSSMDMNEKLFF
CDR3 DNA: TGTGCCAGCAGCTCGATGGACATGAATGAAAAACTGTTTTTT

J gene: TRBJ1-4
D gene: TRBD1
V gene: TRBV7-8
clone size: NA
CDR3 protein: CASSSEPDRRNEKLFF
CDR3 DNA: TGTGCCAGCAGCTCTGAACCGGACAGGCGTAATGAAAAACTGTTTTTT

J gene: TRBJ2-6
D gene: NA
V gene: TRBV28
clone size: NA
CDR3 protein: CASMPGTPSSGANVLTF
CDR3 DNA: TGTGCCAGCATGCCCGGGACACCAAGCTCTGGGGCCAACGTCCTGACTTTC